The clone carrying this TCR beta chain came up a few times. The sample belongs to a study of T-cell reconstitution after alpha-beta-depleted transplantation in children. The CDR3 extends over 13 amino acids. Germline loops: CDR1 SGHAT, CDR2 FQNNGV. V lost 1 base, J lost 6 bases, and 7 bases lay in between. This sample's TCRbeta library carried unique molecular identifier barcodes. One entry per CDR3 protein, called by TCRdb with MiXCR from the PCR reads. The table lists a few hundred thousand distinct CDR3 sequences, around 10% of them singletons, with about 6.2% in the top ten. The sequenced sample was PBMCs from the stem cell graft donor, obtained from the stem cell graft. The origin of this receptor is a human donor who donated a stem cell graft to a child with acute lymphoblastic leukemia. The chain joins TRBV11-2 to TRBJ1-5; D is perhaps TRBD1 (5 bases). The CDR3 DNA reads TGTGCCAGCAGCTTAGGGGGGACTCAGCCCCAGCATTTT. It encodes CASSLGGTQPQHF.